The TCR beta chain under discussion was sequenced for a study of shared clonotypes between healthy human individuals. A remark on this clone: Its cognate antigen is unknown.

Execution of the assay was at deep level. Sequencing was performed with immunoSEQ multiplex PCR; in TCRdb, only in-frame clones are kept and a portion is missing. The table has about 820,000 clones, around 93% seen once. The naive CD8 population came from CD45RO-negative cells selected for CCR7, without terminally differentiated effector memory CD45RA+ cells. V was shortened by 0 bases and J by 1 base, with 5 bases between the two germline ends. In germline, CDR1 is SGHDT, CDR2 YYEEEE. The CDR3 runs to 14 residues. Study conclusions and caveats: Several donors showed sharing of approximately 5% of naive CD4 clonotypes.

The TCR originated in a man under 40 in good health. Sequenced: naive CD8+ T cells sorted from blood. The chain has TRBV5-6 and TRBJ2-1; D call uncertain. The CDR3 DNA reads TGTGCCAGCAGCTTGGCCCAGTCCTACAATGAGCAGTTCTTC. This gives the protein CASSLAQSYNEQFF.